A selection of T cell receptor beta chains follows, all from one sample in a study of CD4 T cells in relation to SARS-CoV-2 and coronaviruses. Repertoires were generated with immunoSEQ multiplex PCR, while TCRdb's copy carries only in-frame clones and drops some. The data contain approximately 21,000 clones, under 80% of them singletons. No antigen is known for these receptors. The sequencing input was CD4+ T cells from PBMCs, cultured in vitro. The receptors derive from a human donor in good health. The conserved cysteine and the conserved F or W are not part of the CDR3 here. The order of the fields is J gene, V gene, D gene, CDR3 protein. D genes are given only for firm matches.

TRBJ2-1 | TRBV7-9 | NA | ASSPRDGEQF
TRBJ1-3 | TRBV4-3 | NA | ASSQVWRQSSGNTIY
TRBJ2-1 | TRBV30 | TRBD2 | AWTGWLAGTGVPYNEQF
TRBJ1-2 | TRBV25-1 | NA | ASSANLQNYGYT
TRBJ2-4 | TRBV19 | NA | ASNPPGGRAKNIQY
TRBJ2-1 | TRBV4-1 | NA | ASSQYPSAYNEQF
TRBJ1-5 | TRBV7-2 | TRBD1 | ASSLDRNGQPQH
TRBJ2-7 | TRBV28 | TRBD1 | ATFTGQGTYEQY
TRBJ1-1 | TRBV7-2 | NA | ASSSQGGGTEAF
TRBJ2-3 | TRBV3-1/TRBV3-2 | NA | ASSQVIVGVDTQY
TRBJ2-7 | TRBV7-8 | NA | ASSLGSYEQY
TRBJ2-1 | TRBV10-1 | NA | ASAESRYNEQF
TRBJ1-4 | TRBV28 | TRBD1 | ASSYPGPGTGGATNEKLF
TRBJ1-1 | TRBV3-1/TRBV3-2 | NA | ASSQDGNTEAF
TRBJ2-3 | TRBV7-2 | TRBD2 | ASSLEWRGGTDTQY
TRBJ2-1 | TRBV14 | NA | ASSQAIAGTEQF
TRBJ2-4 | TRBV7-2 | NA | ASSLAALALNIQY
TRBJ1-4 | TRBV2 | TRBD1 | ASNSGTGGFSEKLF
TRBJ1-4 | TRBV14 | NA | ASSLASDQLF
TRBJ2-7 | TRBV9 | NA | ASSPQGGEQY
TRBJ1-1 | TRBV19 | TRBD1 | ASIAQGMNTEAF
TRBJ2-2 | TRBV2 | TRBD2 | ASSSSGRVAGELF